This T cell receptor (beta chain) originates from a study of T cells in tumors after PD-1 blockade. Generated by immunoSEQ multiplex PCR, the TCRdb table keeps only in-frame clones and is missing some. Among over 5,000 clones listed, around 62% were seen once. This CDR3 has 16 residues. The ends were cut back, 3 bases at V and 0 bases at J, with 12 bases in the middle. Looked up from germline, CDR1 is LNHDA and CDR2 is SQIVND (reference sequence). The specimen was tumor tissue, collected before anti-PD-1 treatment. This sequence joins TRBV19 and TRBJ1-5; D call uncertain. The receptor comes from a human donor with basal cell carcinoma. CDR3 amino acids: CASSMGQSNSNQPQHF. DNA of the CDR3: TGTGCCAGTAGTATGGGCCAGTCTAATAGCAATCAGCCCCAGCATTTT.